What follows are 2 T cell receptor beta chains derived from one specimen sequenced in a study of CD8 T cells in Susac syndrome. With random hexamers, 0.5 to 1 ug RNA was reverse transcribed. A single record per CDR3 protein comes from TCRdb applying MiXCR to the immunoSEQ multiplex PCR reads. The sample holds about 190,000 distinct CDR3 sequences, 90% to 95% seen once. Material: CD4+ T cells from PBMCs. Receptor source: a human donor in good health.

This rearrangement joins TRBV29-1 to TRBJ2-3; D perhaps matches TRBD2 (5 bases). Trimming stripped 0 bases from V and 7 bases from J, with 17 bases between. From germline, CDR1 is SQVTM and CDR2 ANQGSEA. This CDR3 spans 15 amino acids. CDR3 coding DNA: TGCAGCGTTGAAGAGTGGCATGGAGGACGAAATACGCAGTATTTT. Translated, it gives CSVEEWHGGRNTQYF.

V is TRBV5-4 and J is TRBJ2-1; 8 bases fit TRBD2. Germline V gene sequence: CDR1 SGHNT, CDR2 YYREEE (reference sequence). J was trimmed by 10 bases and V by 4 bases; bases with no gene match: 7. The CDR3 length is 13 residues. The CDR3, as DNA: TGTGCCAGCAGCGGAGGACTAGCAGGCGAGCAGTTCTTC. Translation: CASSGGLAGEQFF.